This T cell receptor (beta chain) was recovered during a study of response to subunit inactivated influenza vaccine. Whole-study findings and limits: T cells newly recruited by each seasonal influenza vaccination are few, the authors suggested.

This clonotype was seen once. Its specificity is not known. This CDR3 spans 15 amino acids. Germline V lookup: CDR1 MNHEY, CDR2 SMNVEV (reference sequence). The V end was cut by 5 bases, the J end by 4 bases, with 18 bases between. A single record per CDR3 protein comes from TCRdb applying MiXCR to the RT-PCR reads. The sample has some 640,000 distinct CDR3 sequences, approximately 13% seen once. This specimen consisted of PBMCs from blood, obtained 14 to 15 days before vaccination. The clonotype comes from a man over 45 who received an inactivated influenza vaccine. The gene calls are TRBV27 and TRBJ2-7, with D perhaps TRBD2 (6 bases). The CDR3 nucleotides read TGTGCCAGCAGTGAGGGACTTTTAAGACCTTACGAGCAGTACTTC. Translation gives CASSEGLLRPYEQYF.